These T cell receptor beta chains were read from a single sample in a study of T cell responses to AZD1222 COVID-19 vaccine. Clones were read by immunoSEQ multiplex PCR, and TCRdb kept only the in-frame ones, dropping some. The data show more than 100,000 clones, with roughly 90% seen just once and 2.5% to 3% held by the top ten. The sequenced sample was peripheral blood, obtained 28 days after the second AZD1222 dose. The receptors originated from an adult who received the AZD1222 COVID-19 vaccine. Both conserved end residues are trimmed from each CDR3.

v_call: TRBV6-2/TRBV6-3; j_call: TRBJ2-1; cdr3_aa: ASSSWNEQF
v_call: TRBV7-2; j_call: TRBJ1-1; cdr3_aa: ASSLSSGRMNTEAF
v_call: TRBV5-1; j_call: TRBJ1-1; cdr3_aa: ASSGTGGGPAF
v_call: TRBV29-1; j_call: TRBJ2-3; cdr3_aa: SVDSSGADTQY
v_call: TRBV5-4; j_call: TRBJ2-5; cdr3_aa: ASSQRTSGGKTQY
v_call: TRBV30; j_call: TRBJ1-2; cdr3_aa: AGRDRIFYGYT
v_call: TRBV3-1/TRBV3-2; j_call: TRBJ2-5; cdr3_aa: ASSQDRGMGETQY
v_call: TRBV9; j_call: TRBJ2-2; cdr3_aa: ASNGGGVLNTGELF
v_call: TRBV19; j_call: TRBJ1-5; cdr3_aa: ASSIASGEPQH
v_call: TRBV14; j_call: TRBJ1-1; cdr3_aa: ASSFTTGTVSEAF
v_call: TRBV30; j_call: TRBJ1-6; cdr3_aa: AWAAVQASDSPLH
v_call: TRBV11-2; j_call: TRBJ1-2; cdr3_aa: ASSLGTFYGYT
v_call: TRBV3-1/TRBV3-2; j_call: TRBJ1-6; cdr3_aa: ASSQDRRSSYNSPLH
v_call: TRBV29-1; j_call: TRBJ1-3; cdr3_aa: SAGGDRGSGNTIY
v_call: TRBV2; j_call: TRBJ1-5; cdr3_aa: ASSGGQPRGNQPQH
v_call: TRBV19; j_call: TRBJ2-7; cdr3_aa: ASSMARGQGMREQY
v_call: TRBV6-2/TRBV6-3; j_call: TRBJ2-1; cdr3_aa: ASSYSLARINEQF
v_call: TRBV7-6; j_call: TRBJ1-4; cdr3_aa: ASSLRQAATNEKLF
v_call: TRBV5-1; j_call: TRBJ2-5; cdr3_aa: ASSPEPQQGRWETQY
v_call: TRBV4-3; j_call: TRBJ2-2; cdr3_aa: ASSQGTSGGYTGELF
v_call: TRBV5-5; j_call: TRBJ1-2; cdr3_aa: ASSSGTGSGIYGYT
v_call: TRBV11-3; j_call: TRBJ2-3; cdr3_aa: ASTQDRFTDTQY
v_call: TRBV7-3; j_call: TRBJ2-4; cdr3_aa: ASSLNRAAKNIQY
v_call: TRBV6-5; j_call: TRBJ2-1; cdr3_aa: ASSYSGLASDNEQF
v_call: TRBV12-3/TRBV12-4; j_call: TRBJ1-2; cdr3_aa: ASSLVGYGYT
v_call: TRBV7-9; j_call: TRBJ2-1; cdr3_aa: ASSGTSGGTTPYNEQF